Listed here are 11 T cell receptor beta chains from one sample, sequenced in a study of T cells in women clearing cervical HPV infection. Data came from immunoSEQ multiplex PCR; TCRdb stores just in-frame clones and leaves some out. Its table records about 36,000 clones. The sequenced sample consisted of blood buffy coat. Receptors were obtained from a woman aged 18 to 69 with a cervical HPV16 infection that either progressed to CIN3+ or cleared (not recorded which).

About this clone itself: The CDR3 extends 3 residues past the end of the read, so its final part is completed from the germline J gene. V usage is TRBV19 and J usage is TRBJ1-5, with D possibly matching TRBD1 (6 bases). Germline V gives CDR1 LNHDA, CDR2 SQIVND (reference sequence). CDR3 size: 15 residues. V was cut by 3 bases and J by 4 bases, with 13 bases left in between. The CDR3: CASSIPGARNQPQHF. The CDR3 bases that were read are TGTGCCAGTAGTATTCCAGGGGCGAGAAATCAGCCC.

Remarks on this clone: The CDR3 end falls 3 residues outside the read, so it is completed with the germline J gene. The chain combines TRBV2 with TRBJ2-1; D gene ambiguous. The length of the CDR3 is 12 residues. V was shortened by 3 bases and J by 4 bases, with 4 bases between the two germline ends. Per the germline V gene, CDR1 is SNHLY and CDR2 is FYNNEI. The sequenced part of the CDR3 DNA is TGTGCCAGCAGTGACCAATACAATGAG. This translates into CASSDQYNE. The entire CDR3 sequence reads CASSDQYNEQFF.

As for this clone: The CDR3 end falls 3 residues outside the read, so it is completed with the germline J gene. The V and J genes are TRBV27 and TRBJ2-7; 11 positions agree with TRBD1. After removal of 5 bases from V and 3 bases from J, the junction contained 3 bases not matched to a gene. Looked up from germline, CDR1 is MNHEY and CDR2 is SMNVEV (reference sequence). This CDR3 has 14 amino acids. CDR3 region: CASSAGQGGYEQYF. CDR3 DNA, as far as it was read: TGTGCCAGCAGTGCGGGACAGGGGGGCTACGAG.

The sequenced CDR3 bases are TGTGCCAGCAGTTTGGGGCAGATGAACACTGAA. It specifies CASSLGQMNTE. The entire CDR3 reads CASSLGQMNTEAFF. V is TRBV28 and J is TRBJ1-1, with D perhaps TRBD1 (5 bases). Coverage ceases 3 residues before the CDR3 finishes, and the germline J gene fills in the end. CDR1 and CDR2 from the germline V gene are MDHEN and SYDVKM. This CDR3 is built from 14 residues. Trimming removed 3 bases from V and 0 bases from J, with 8 bases in between. The full variable domain, in which reference TRBV28 and TRBJ1-1 provide the parts outside the CDR3, is DVKVTQSSRYLVKRTGEKVFLECVQDMDHENMFWYRQDPGLGLRLIYFSYDVKMKEKGDIPEGYSVSREKKERFSLILESASTNQTSMYLCASSLGQMNTEAFFGQGTRLTVV.

CDR3 residues: CASSERDKNYGYTF. The DNA read from the CDR3 is TGTGCCAGCAGTGAAAGGGACAAGAACTATGGC. The chain uses TRBV6-1 and TRBJ1-2; maybe TRBD1 (6 bases). The read terminates 3 residues before the CDR3 end, so the remaining end is supplied by the germline J gene. CDR1 is MNHNS, CDR2 SASEGT, per germline. Deletions cut 2 bases from V and 2 bases from J, with 9 bases between. The CDR3 consists of 14 residues.

Of note for this clone: The CDR3 extends 3 residues past the end of the read, so its final part is completed from the germline J gene. The chain uses TRBV3-1 (or the pseudogene TRBV3-2) and TRBJ2-3; the D is unclear. Germline assignment: CDR1 LGHDT and CDR2 YNNKEL (reference sequence). Trimming pared 0 bases from V and 2 bases from J, leaving 6 bases between. The CDR3 is 14 residues long. The CDR3 sequence is CASSQDQFTDTQYF. Partial CDR3 DNA: TGTGCCAGCAGCCAAGACCAGTTCACAGATACG.

As to this clone: The read ends 3 residues before the CDR3 terminus; that terminus is restored from the germline J gene. J is TRBJ2-7 and V is TRBV20-1, with D possibly TRBD2 on 6 matching bases. CDR3 size: 13 residues. CDR1 is DFQATT, CDR2 SNEGSKA, per germline (reference sequence). The ends were cut back, 0 bases at V and 2 bases at J, with 8 bases in the middle. The sequenced part of the CDR3 DNA is TGCAGTGCTAGAGATACGGGGGCCTACGAG. It encodes CSARDTGAYE. In full, the CDR3 reads CSARDTGAYEQYF.

A remark on this clone: Read sequence stops 3 residues before the CDR3 end, and the germline J gene provides the missing end. This chain uses TRBV12-3 or TRBV12-4 with TRBJ2-5; D possibly corresponds to TRBD2 (7 bases). CDR3 length: 14 residues. The V end was cut by 10 bases, the J end by 2 bases, with 17 bases between. CDR3 DNA, as far as it was read: TGTGCCACGGGCAGGGGAGGGGGTCAAGAGACC. The encoded protein is CATGRGGGQET. The full CDR3 sequence reads CATGRGGGQETQYF.

A word on this clone: The CDR3 end falls 3 residues outside the read, so it is completed with the germline J gene. The chain is built from TRBV28 and TRBJ1-2, with TRBD1 matching 9 bases. Germline-derived CDR1 and CDR2 are MDHEN and SYDVKM. CDR3 length equals 16 residues. The CDR3 DNA, read in part, is TGTGCCAGCACCCCACCCCCGGGACAGGGCCCCTGGGGC. It specifies CASTPPPGQGPWG. The whole CDR3 protein is CASTPPPGQGPWGYTF.

Note on this clone: The sequence runs out 3 residues before the end of the CDR3; the remainder is reconstructed from the germline J gene. The chain combines TRBV5-6 with TRBJ1-4; TRBD1 agrees at 8 bases. The J segment lost 8 bases and the V segment lost 4 bases, leaving 7 bases of the junction unmatched. Germline CDR1 reads SGHDT; CDR2 reads YYEEEE. This CDR3 region has 14 residues. Partial CDR3 DNA: TGTGCCAGCAGCCCCGGACAGGGAAAGGAAAAA. Translating it yields CASSPGQGKEK. The CDR3 in full is CASSPGQGKEKLFF.

As to this clone: A read error may account for a junction end that differs from germline. The read falls 3 residues short of the CDR3 end, and the missing part is taken from the germline J gene. This specimen includes other DNA sequences encoding the same CDR3. The chain recombines TRBV7-2 with TRBJ1-2, with D possibly being TRBD1 (6 bases). Germline V gene lookup returns CDR1 SGHTA and CDR2 FQGNSA. The CDR3 is 12 amino acids. CDR3 DNA, as far as it was read: TGTGCCAGTAGCTTAGGGGGGGGCGGC. It encodes CASSLGGGG. The full CDR3 protein reads CASSLGGGGYTF.